One and the same sample provided the 29 T cell receptor beta chains below, sequenced in a study of metastatic and nonmetastatic thyroid tumors. TCRdb used MiXCR to call clones anew from the PCR reads. Of tens of thousands of clones listed, 9.5% to 13% are singletons. No treatment of any kind had been given to any patient before thyroid surgery. Specimen: blood. These receptors were taken from a male donor with papillary thyroid cancer or a benign thyroid nodule (not recorded which). Some clones in this sample may be carry-over from other donors' samples.

This clone was observed a handful of times. The CDR3 is CASSVAAAYQPQHF. The CDR3, as DNA: TGTGCCAGCAGCGTAGCGGCGGCTTATCAGCCCCAGCATTTT. The chain carries TRBV9 and TRBJ1-5; D call uncertain. This CDR3 has 14 amino acids. V lost 0 bases to trimming and J lost 5 bases, with 9 bases between them. CDR1 SGDLS and CDR2 YYNGEE come from the germline V gene.

This clone has ten or more counts. The CDR3: CASSVGAYNEQFF. CDR3 in DNA: TGTGCCAGCAGTGTGGGCGCCTACAATGAGCAGTTCTTC. V usage is TRBV2 and J usage is TRBJ2-1; D unresolved. This CDR3 region has 13 residues. The germline V gene has CDR1 SNHLY and CDR2 FYNNEI. V was trimmed by 4 bases and J by 2 bases, leaving 6 bases between them. The full variable domain, rest sourced from reference TRBV2 and TRBJ2-1, is EPEVTQTPSHQVTQMGQEVILRCVPISNHLYFYWYRQILGQKVEFLVSFYNNEISEKSEIFDDQFSVERPDGSNFTLKIRSTKLEDSAMYFCASSVGAYNEQFFGPGTRLTVL.

Ten or more counts support this clone. V usage is TRBV7-9 and J usage is TRBJ1-5, with 8 bases fitting TRBD1. The CDR3 has 15 amino acids. Germline-derived CDR1 and CDR2 are SEHNR and FQNEAQ (reference sequence). Germline trimming cut 4 bases from V and 2 bases from J; bases unmatched to any gene: 4. Written as DNA, the CDR3 is TGTGCCAGCAGCTCACAGGGGGGACGCAATCAGCCCCAGCATTTT. Protein: CASSSQGGRNQPQHF. The entire variable domain, with the rest obtained from reference TRBV7-9 and TRBJ1-5, is as follows: DTGVSQNPRHKITKRGQNVTFRCDPISEHNRLYWYRQTLGQGPEFLTYFQNEAQLEKSRLLSDRFSAERPKGSFSTLEIQRTEQGDSAMYLCASSSQGGRNQPQHFGDGTRLSIL.

This clone showed up many times. In nucleotides, the CDR3 is TGCAGTGCTAGTCGGGATGGGCAGTTCTTC. Protein: CSASRDGQFF. V and J are TRBV20-1 and TRBJ2-1, with D maybe TRBD2 (5 bases). CDR1 DFQATT and CDR2 SNEGSKA come from the germline V gene (reference sequence). There are 10 residues in the CDR3. Trimming shortened V by 3 bases and J by 12 bases, and 9 bases separated the two germline ends.

Many counts were recorded for this clone. The rearrangement links TRBV10-3 to TRBJ2-5; 12 bases line up with TRBD2. The CDR3 consists of 14 residues. Trimming cost V 4 bases and J 5 bases; bases outside gene matches: 2. CDR1 is ENHRY, CDR2 SYGVKD, per germline. The CDR3 is CAISGGLAGETQYF. The CDR3 region has the DNA TGTGCCATCAGTGGGGGACTAGCGGGCGAGACCCAGTACTTC.

In this sample, this clone turned up many times. CDR3 in DNA: TGCAGTGCTCTACCAGACGGGAACGGGGAGACCCAGTACTTC. Protein product: CSALPDGNGETQYF. This chain connects TRBV20-1 to TRBJ2-5, with D maybe TRBD2 (5 bases). The V end was cut by 5 bases, the J end by 5 bases, with 18 bases between. The CDR3 is made up of 14 amino acids. The germline V gene encodes CDR1 DFQATT and CDR2 SNEGSKA (reference sequence).

This clone was seen many times. The chain carries TRBV7-9 and TRBJ2-1; D may correspond to TRBD1 or TRBD2 (6 bases each). Germline V CDR1 and CDR2: SEHNR, FQNEAQ (reference sequence). The CDR3 is 16 amino acids. With 5 bases removed from V and 7 bases from J, the gap between germline ends came to 21 bases. The CDR3: CASSPTSGAGKNEQFF. The DNA of the CDR3 is TGTGCCAGCAGCCCCACTTCGGGGGCGGGAAAGAATGAGCAGTTCTTC.

The table lists this clone with many counts. In DNA, the CDR3 is TGTGCCAGCAGTCGGGACAGCCTTGCGTTAGGCTATGGCTACACCTTC. It specifies CASSRDSLALGYGYTF. This chain connects TRBV6-1 to TRBJ1-2, with 7 bases matching TRBD1. From germline, CDR1 is MNHNS and CDR2 SASEGT. The CDR3 extends over 16 amino acids. The junction had 13 bases not matched to a gene; V was cut back by 5 bases and J by 4 bases.

This clone was detected ten times or more. The chain recombines TRBV5-8 with TRBJ1-4; unclear D gene. Per the germline V gene, CDR1 is SGHTS and CDR2 is YDEGEE. The CDR3 spans 16 residues. Trimming pared 4 bases from V and 6 bases from J, leaving 19 bases between. The CDR3 reads CASSPIKGQVDEKLFF. The CDR3, as DNA: TGTGCCAGCAGCCCAATTAAGGGCCAGGTAGATGAAAAACTGTTTTTT.

The chain combines TRBV27 with TRBJ2-7; D unresolved. Germline values: CDR1 MNHEY, CDR2 SMNVEV (reference sequence). V lost 2 bases and J 5 bases, leaving 7 bases between the germline ends. This CDR3 comprises 12 residues. CDR3 nucleotide sequence: TGTGCCAGCAGTTTAAGAGGTAACGAGCAGTACTTC. This gives the protein CASSLRGNEQYF.

Points on this clone: A much bigger clone sits one base away, suggesting this may be a read error. In the same sample, other DNA sequences code for this CDR3. The chain combines TRBV5-6 with TRBJ2-3; D remains ambiguous. The V gene's germline CDR1 is SGHDT and CDR2 YYEEEE. Trimming removed 3 bases at V and 5 bases at J, with 4 bases between. The CDR3 runs 11 residues. CDR3 protein: CASSYLDTQYF. The CDR3 DNA is TGTGCCAGCAGCTACCTAGATACGCAGTATTTT.

For this clone: A read error is possible here, since a much larger clone lies one base away. This chain uses TRBV5-1 with TRBJ2-5; no firm D call. Germline CDR1 and CDR2: SGHRS and YFSETQ. CDR3 size: 14 residues. The CDR3 nucleotides read TGCGCCAGCAGCTTGGGTGACCCATTGGAGACCCATTACTTC. This encodes CASSLGDPLETHYF.

This clone has ten or more counts. A much larger clone differs by one base, so this may be a read error. The chain employs TRBV12-3 or TRBV12-4 and TRBJ1-1; D is unresolved. The CDR3 extends over 14 amino acids. The CDR3 loop is CAGSPWTGNTEAFF. In DNA form, the CDR3 reads TGTGCCGGCAGTCCCTGGACGGGGAACACTGAAGCTTTCTTT.

This clone showed up many times. The chain employs TRBV18 and TRBJ1-2; D remains unclear. CDR3 size: 11 residues. V gave up 3 bases and J gave up 7 bases, with 6 bases separating them. The germline gives CDR1 KGHSH, CDR2 LQKENI. The CDR3 DNA follows: TGTGCCAGCTCACCGGACGGTGGCTACACCTTC. This sequence encodes CASSPDGGYTF.

This clone was seen ten or more times. V gene TRBV10-1 combines with J gene TRBJ1-1, with D unclear. This CDR3 has 15 residues. Trimming removed 6 bases at V and 1 base at J, with 15 bases between. Germline CDR1 is WNHNN and CDR2 is SYGVQD (reference sequence). The CDR3 bases are TGCGCCAGCAGCCCATTTCGACGCGCGAACACTGAAGCTTTCTTT. Its protein is CASSPFRRANTEAFF.

The chain is built from TRBV6-1 and TRBJ2-7; D remains unclear. CDR1 and CDR2 from the germline V gene are MNHNS and SASEGT. The CDR3 length is 11 residues. The V gene lost 10 bases and the J gene lost 7 bases, with 14 bases spanning the gap. In DNA, the CDR3 is TGTGCCATTGTAATGCCCGAAGAGCAGTACTTC. As protein: CAIVMPEEQYF.

In its sample, this clone was seen many times. The V call is TRBV28, the J call TRBJ1-4; D remains unclear. The germline V and J ends were trimmed by 6 bases and 8 bases, with 19 bases remaining between them. Germline loops: CDR1 MDHEN, CDR2 SYDVKM. The CDR3 sequence is 15 residues long. This chain's CDR3 is CASSSILMSDEKLFF. The CDR3, as DNA: TGTGCCAGCAGCTCCATACTGATGAGCGACGAAAAACTGTTTTTT.

The chain has TRBV20-1 and TRBJ2-7, with 7 bases matching TRBD1. CDR3 length equals 14 residues. The germline V gene encodes CDR1 DFQATT and CDR2 SNEGSKA (reference sequence). V was pared by 2 bases and J by 5 bases, with 9 bases of the junction left unmatched. CDR3 in amino acids: CSARSRDRHDEQYF. Here the CDR3 DNA reads TGCAGTGCTAGAAGCCGGGACAGACACGACGAGCAGTACTTC.

This clone was observed many times. The CDR3 region is CASRPGTVGANVLTF. CDR3 sequence (DNA): TGTGCCAGCAGGCCGGGGACAGTTGGGGCCAACGTCCTGACTTTC. The chain is built from TRBV2 and TRBJ2-6, with TRBD1 matching 7 bases. V was pared by 6 bases and J by 3 bases, with 5 bases of the junction left unmatched. Germline-derived CDR1 and CDR2 are SNHLY and FYNNEI. The CDR3 extends over 15 amino acids.

This clone was counted ten times or more. The chain joins TRBV3-1 to TRBJ1-2; D is possibly TRBD1 (5 bases). CDR3 length: 14 amino acids. The germline CDR1 and CDR2 sequences are LGHDT and YNNKEL (reference sequence). Deletions cut 3 bases from V and 1 base from J, with 9 bases between. The DNA for the CDR3 is TGTGCCAGCAGCCATCGGGGGGTTAACTATGGCTACACCTTC. Its translation is CASSHRGVNYGYTF. Full variable domain (outside the CDR3, taken from reference TRBV3-1 and TRBJ1-2): DTAVSQTPKYLVTQMGNDKSIKCEQNLGHDTMYWYKQDSKKFLKIMFSYNNKELIINETVPNRFSPKSPDKAHLNLHINSLELGDSAVYFCASSHRGVNYGYTFGSGTRLTVV.

Many counts were recorded for this clone. The rearrangement uses TRBV20-1 and TRBJ2-3; D not resolved. Trimming pared 4 bases from V and 0 bases from J, leaving 14 bases between. Germline V CDR1 and CDR2: DFQATT, SNEGSKA (reference sequence). The CDR3 extends over 15 amino acids. Here the CDR3 reads CSAKTRTLSTDTQYF. DNA for the CDR3: TGCAGTGCTAAGACCAGAACGCTGAGCACAGATACGCAGTATTTT.

This clone was recorded at least ten times. The chain combines TRBV20-1 with TRBJ2-3, with 9 nucleotides matching TRBD2. The V gene end was trimmed by 6 bases and the J gene end by 2 bases; junction bases not matched to a gene: 9. Looked up from germline, CDR1 is DFQATT and CDR2 is SNEGSKA (reference sequence). CDR3 length: 15 residues. Written as DNA, the CDR3 is TGCAGTGCCCGGACTAGCGAGACTATCACAGATACGCAGTATTTT. It specifies CSARTSETITDTQYF.

This clone was recorded at least ten times. As DNA, the CDR3 is TGTGCCAGCAGCCAGGGGGGGACTAATGAAAAACTGTTTTTT. This gives the protein CASSQGGTNEKLFF. The rearrangement joins TRBV9 to TRBJ1-4; 7 bases agree with TRBD1. This CDR3 has 14 amino acids. The germline V gene encodes CDR1 SGDLS and CDR2 YYNGEE. The J segment lost 2 bases and the V segment lost 4 bases, leaving 2 bases of the junction unmatched.

This clone was seen many times. The chain couples TRBV25-1 to TRBJ2-1; D not resolved. V lost 1 base to trimming and J lost 0 bases, with 10 bases between them. From germline, CDR1 is MGHDK and CDR2 SYGVNS. This CDR3 contains 16 residues. The CDR3, as DNA: TGTGCCAGCAGTGAATGGGGTCGAAGCTCCTACAATGAGCAGTTCTTC. Translating gives CASSEWGRSSYNEQFF.

This clone was detected only a few times. This chain uses TRBV2 with TRBJ2-5, with D possibly matching TRBD1 (5 bases). The CDR3 spans 14 residues. V lost 10 bases, J lost 4 bases, and 19 bases lay in between. The germline V gene encodes CDR1 SNHLY and CDR2 FYNNEI. The CDR3 protein is CATSFSMDTETQYF. DNA of the CDR3: TGTGCCACCTCTTTTTCGATGGACACAGAGACCCAGTACTTC. The whole variable domain, filled in from reference TRBV2 and TRBJ2-5, reads EPEVTQTPSHQVTQMGQEVILRCVPISNHLYFYWYRQILGQKVEFLVSFYNNEISEKSEIFDDQFSVERPDGSNFTLKIRSTKLEDSAMYFCATSFSMDTETQYFGPGTRLLVL.

This clone was seen a single time. The junction departs from the called germline gene at one end, perhaps through a read error. The CDR3 sequence is CAISLGLAVGETQYF. The CDR3 nucleotides read TGCGCCATCAGCTTAGGGCTAGCGGTAGGAGAGACCCAGTACTTC. The V call is TRBV7-9, the J call TRBJ2-5, with 7 bases aligning to TRBD2. The CDR3 extends over 15 amino acids. Germline CDR1 reads SEHNR; CDR2 reads FQNEAQ (reference sequence).

This clone was detected many times. A much larger clonotype is one base distant, so this may be a read error. The sample contains more than one DNA sequence encoding this CDR3. The chain combines TRBV6-1 with TRBJ2-2; D remains ambiguous. Germline values: CDR1 MNHNS, CDR2 SASEGT. The CDR3 is 15 residues long. The CDR3 reads CASSAPTVVTGELFF. In nucleotides, the CDR3 is TGTGCAAGCAGTGCCCCCACGGTAGTCACCGGGGAGCTGTTTTTT.

This clone has a count of ten or more. This rearrangement joins TRBV15 to TRBJ2-7; tentatively, D is TRBD1 (5 bases). Germline V gives CDR1 LNHNV, CDR2 YYDKDF (reference sequence). The CDR3 spans 15 residues. Trimming took off 0 bases at V and 2 bases at J, with 11 bases between the two ends. CDR3 sequence reads: CATSRDQGAAYEQYF. In DNA, the CDR3 is TGTGCCACCAGCAGAGATCAAGGGGCGGCCTACGAGCAGTACTTC.

This clone came up many times. The chain links TRBV6-5 to TRBJ2-2, with 7 positions matching TRBD1. This CDR3 comprises 16 residues. Germline assignment: CDR1 MNHEY and CDR2 SVGAGI. With 0 bases clipped from V and 1 base from J, the junction kept 2 bases outside the gene matches. CDR3 nucleotides: TGTGCCAGCAGTTACTCGGACAGGATGAACACCGGGGAGCTGTTTTTT. Translating it yields CASSYSDRMNTGELFF.